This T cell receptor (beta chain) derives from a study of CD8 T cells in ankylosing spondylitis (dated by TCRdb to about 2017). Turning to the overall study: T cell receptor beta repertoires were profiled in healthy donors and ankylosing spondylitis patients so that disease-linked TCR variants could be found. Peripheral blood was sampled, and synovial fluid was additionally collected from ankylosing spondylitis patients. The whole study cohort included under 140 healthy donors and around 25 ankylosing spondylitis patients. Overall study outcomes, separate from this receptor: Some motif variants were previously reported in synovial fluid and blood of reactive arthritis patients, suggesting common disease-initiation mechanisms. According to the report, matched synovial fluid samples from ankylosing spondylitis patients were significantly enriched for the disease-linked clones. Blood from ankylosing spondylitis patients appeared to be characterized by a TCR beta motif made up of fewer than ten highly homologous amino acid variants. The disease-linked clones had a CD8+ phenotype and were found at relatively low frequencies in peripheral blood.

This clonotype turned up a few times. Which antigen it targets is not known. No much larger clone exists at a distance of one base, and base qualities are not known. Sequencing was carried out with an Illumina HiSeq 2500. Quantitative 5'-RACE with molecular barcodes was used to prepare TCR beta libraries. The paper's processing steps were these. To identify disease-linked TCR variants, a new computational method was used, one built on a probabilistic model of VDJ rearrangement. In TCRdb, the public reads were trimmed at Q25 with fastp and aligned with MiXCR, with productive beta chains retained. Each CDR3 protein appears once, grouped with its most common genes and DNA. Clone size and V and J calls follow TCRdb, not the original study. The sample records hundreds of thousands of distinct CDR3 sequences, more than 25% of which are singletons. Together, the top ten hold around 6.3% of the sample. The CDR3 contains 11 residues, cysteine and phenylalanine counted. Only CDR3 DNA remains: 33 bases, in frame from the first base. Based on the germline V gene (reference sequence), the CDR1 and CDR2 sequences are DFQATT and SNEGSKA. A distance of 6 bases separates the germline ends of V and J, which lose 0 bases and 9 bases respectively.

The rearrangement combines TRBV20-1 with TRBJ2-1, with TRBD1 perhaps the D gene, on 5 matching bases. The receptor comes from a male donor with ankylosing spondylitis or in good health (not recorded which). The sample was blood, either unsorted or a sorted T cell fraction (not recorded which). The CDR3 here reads CSARDDSEQFF. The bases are TGCAGTGCTAGAGACGACAGTGAGCAGTTCTTC.